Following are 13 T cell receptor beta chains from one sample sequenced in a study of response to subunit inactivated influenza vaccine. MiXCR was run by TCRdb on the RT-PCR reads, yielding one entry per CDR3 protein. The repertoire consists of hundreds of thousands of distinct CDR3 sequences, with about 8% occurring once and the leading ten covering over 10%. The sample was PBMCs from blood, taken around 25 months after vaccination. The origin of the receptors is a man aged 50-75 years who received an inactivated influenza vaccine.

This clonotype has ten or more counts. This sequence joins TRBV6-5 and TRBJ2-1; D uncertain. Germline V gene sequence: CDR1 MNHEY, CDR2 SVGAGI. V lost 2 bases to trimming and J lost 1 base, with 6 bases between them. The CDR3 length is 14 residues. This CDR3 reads CASSYVGSYNEQFF. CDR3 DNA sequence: TGTGCCAGCAGTTACGTGGGTTCCTACAATGAGCAGTTCTTC.

CDR3: CASSSDGNAGGNSNQPQHF. CDR3 in DNA: TGCGCCAGCAGTTCCGACGGCAATGCAGGGGGAAATAGCAATCAGCCCCAGCATTTT. V is TRBV5-1 and J is TRBJ1-5, with 7 bases lining up with TRBD1. The germline gives CDR1 SGHRS, CDR2 YFSETQ. V lost 5 bases, J lost 0 bases, and 17 bases stayed unmatched. The CDR3 runs to 19 residues.

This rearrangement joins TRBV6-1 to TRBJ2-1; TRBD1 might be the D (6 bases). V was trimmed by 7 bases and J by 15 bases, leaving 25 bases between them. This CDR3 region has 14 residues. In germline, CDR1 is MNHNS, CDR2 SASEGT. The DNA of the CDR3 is TGTGCCAGCAATCCACCCCCTTCCAGGGGCGGGCGGTTCTTC. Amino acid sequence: CASNPPPSRGGRFF.

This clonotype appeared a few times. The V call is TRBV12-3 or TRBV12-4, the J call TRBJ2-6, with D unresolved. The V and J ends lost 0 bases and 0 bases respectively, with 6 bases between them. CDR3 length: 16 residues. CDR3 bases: TGTGCCAGCAGTTTAGCAAGGACCTCTGGGGCCAACGTCCTGACTTTC. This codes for CASSLARTSGANVLTF.

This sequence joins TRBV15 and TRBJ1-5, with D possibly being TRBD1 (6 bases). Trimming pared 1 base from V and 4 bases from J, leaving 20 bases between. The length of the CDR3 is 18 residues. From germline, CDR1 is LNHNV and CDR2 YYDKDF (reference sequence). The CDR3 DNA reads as TGTGCCACCAGCAGAGCCCCCAGACGTGGACAGAAAAATCAGCCCCAGCATTTT. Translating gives CATSRAPRRGQKNQPQHF. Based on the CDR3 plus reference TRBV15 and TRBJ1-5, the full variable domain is DAMVIQNPRYQVTQFGKPVTLSCSQTLNHNVMYWYQQKSSQAPKLLFHYYDKDFNNEADTPDNFQSRRPNTSFCFLDIRSPGLGDTAMYLCATSRAPRRGQKNQPQHFGDGTRLSIL.

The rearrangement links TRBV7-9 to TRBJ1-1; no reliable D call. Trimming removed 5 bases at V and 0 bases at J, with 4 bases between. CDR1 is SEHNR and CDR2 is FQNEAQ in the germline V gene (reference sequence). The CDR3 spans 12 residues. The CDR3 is CASSTMNTEAFF. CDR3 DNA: TGTGCCAGCAGCACCATGAACACTGAAGCTTTCTTT.

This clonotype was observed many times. In DNA form, the CDR3 reads TGCGCCAGCGGACAAATTGGACCCATCGGCGAGCAGTACTTC. Amino acids: CASGQIGPIGEQYF. The J gene is TRBJ2-7, the V gene TRBV5-1, with D tentatively TRBD1 (5 bases). The V end lost 7 bases, the J end lost 6 bases, and 20 bases lay between the germline ends. The CDR3 sequence is 14 residues long. Germline CDR1 and CDR2: SGHRS and YFSETQ.

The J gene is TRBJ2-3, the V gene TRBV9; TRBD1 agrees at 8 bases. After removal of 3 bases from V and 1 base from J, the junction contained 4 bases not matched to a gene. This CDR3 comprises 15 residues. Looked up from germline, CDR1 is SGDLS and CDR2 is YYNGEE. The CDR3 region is CASSATGVGTDTQYF. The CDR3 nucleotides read TGTGCCAGCAGCGCGACAGGGGTGGGCACAGATACGCAGTATTTT.

The CDR3: CASSSRDRAITTEAFF. CDR3 nucleotides: TGTGCCAGCAGCTCCCGGGACAGGGCCATTACCACTGAAGCTTTCTTT. The V and J genes are TRBV11-1 and TRBJ1-1; 9 bases line up with TRBD1. This CDR3 has 16 residues. Germline V lookup: CDR1 SGHAT, CDR2 FQDESV (reference sequence). Germline trimming cut 4 bases from V and 4 bases from J; bases unmatched to any gene: 10.

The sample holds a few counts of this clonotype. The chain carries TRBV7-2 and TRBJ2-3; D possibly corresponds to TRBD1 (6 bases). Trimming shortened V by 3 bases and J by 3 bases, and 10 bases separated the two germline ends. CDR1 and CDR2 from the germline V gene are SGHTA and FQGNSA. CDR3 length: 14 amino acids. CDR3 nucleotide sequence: TGTGCCAGCAGCTTCCCGGGACAAACAGATACGCAGTATTTT. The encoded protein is CASSFPGQTDTQYF.

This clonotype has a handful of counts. The CDR3 coding sequence is TGCAGCTTCACCCGGGGCGGTGAAAAACTGTTTTTT. Protein: CSFTRGGEKLFF. The chain has TRBV29-1 and TRBJ1-4, with D possibly TRBD1 on 5 matching bases. The CDR3 consists of 12 residues. Trimming removed 8 bases from V and 7 bases from J, with 14 bases in between. Germline CDR1 and CDR2: SQVTM and ANQGSEA.

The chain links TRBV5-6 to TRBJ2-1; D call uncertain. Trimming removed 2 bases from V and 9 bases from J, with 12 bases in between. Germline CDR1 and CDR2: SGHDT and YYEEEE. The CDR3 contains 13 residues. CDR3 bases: TGTGCCAGCAGCTTACGGGCCAGCGTTGAGCAGTTCTTC. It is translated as CASSLRASVEQFF.

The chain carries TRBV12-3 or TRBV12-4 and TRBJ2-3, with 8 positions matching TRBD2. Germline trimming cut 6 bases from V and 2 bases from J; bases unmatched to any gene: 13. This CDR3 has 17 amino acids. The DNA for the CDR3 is TGTGCCAGCAGCCTAGGGGGTAGCGGGGAGATCACAGATACGCAGTATTTT. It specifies CASSLGGSGEITDTQYF.